These 10 T cell receptor beta chains were all obtained from the same sample, sequenced in a study of cytomegalovirus exposure and HLA in healthy donors (dated by TCRdb to the late 2010s). The library was made by the immunoSEQ multiplex PCR assay. For the multiplex PCR, a mixture combining 60 forward primers for TCR Vbeta segments and 13 reverse primers for TCR Jbeta segments was used. Entries here come from immuneACCESS through TCRdb and include only in-frame sequences with V and J called. Some clones fail to appear in such tables; in the studies checked, an unresolved V gene covers under half of the shortfall, and the cause of the remainder is unknown. This sample comprises 90,000 to 100,000 clones, roughly three quarters of them detected only once. The ten largest clones take up roughly 7.1% of the sample. Material: PBMCs. These receptors originate from a female donor in good health and CMV-seronegative.

The sample holds a few counts of this clone. This chain connects TRBV9 to TRBJ2-3; 10 nucleotides align to TRBD2. The CDR3 is 16 residues long. J lost 1 base, V lost 3 bases, and 5 bases had no gene match. Germline CDR1 is SGDLS and CDR2 is YYNGEE. The CDR3, as DNA: TGTGCCAGCAGCGAAAAGCTAGCGGGGGGCACAGATACGCAGTATTTT. Translated: CASSEKLAGGTDTQYF.

The chain links TRBV5-1 to TRBJ2-7; weak D call: TRBD1 (5 bases). Germline-derived CDR1 and CDR2 are SGHRS and YFSETQ. Trimming removed 4 bases from V and 3 bases from J, with 8 bases in between. This CDR3 is 12 amino acids long. The DNA for the CDR3 is TGCGCCAGCAGCCAAGGACACTACGAGCAGTACTTC. Its translation: CASSQGHYEQYF.

This clone appeared a few times. The J gene is TRBJ1-2, the V gene TRBV18, with D unclear. V lost 4 bases and J lost 2, with 5 bases in between. The CDR3 contains 12 residues. From germline, CDR1 is KGHSH and CDR2 LQKENI. CDR3 nucleotides: TGTGCCAGCTCACGAGCAAACTATGGCTACACCTTC. This codes for CASSRANYGYTF.

The CDR3 spells CASSESGQRNQPQHF. CDR3 nucleotide sequence: TGTGCCAGCAGCGAATCAGGACAGCGTAATCAGCCCCAGCATTTT. V usage is TRBV9 and J usage is TRBJ1-5, with TRBD1 as a possible D gene (6 bases). Trimming removed 3 bases at V and 4 bases at J, with 14 bases between. CDR3 length: 15 residues. CDR1 is SGDLS and CDR2 is YYNGEE in the germline V gene.

The chain uses TRBV5-6 and TRBJ2-5, with D possibly being TRBD1 (6 bases). Matching the DNA end better, TRBJ2-7 makes the J call doubtful. Germline CDR1 is SGHDT and CDR2 is YYEEEE. This CDR3 contains 16 residues. CDR3 DNA sequence: TGTGCCAGCAGCTTTGTAGGACAGCCCCCGAAGGTCGAGCAGTACTTC. Protein: CASSFVGQPPKVEQYF.

The chain employs TRBV7-9 and TRBJ1-1; D not certain. V was cut by 4 bases and J by 0 bases, with 18 bases left in between. The CDR3 runs 17 residues. Germline V CDR1 and CDR2: SEHNR, FQNEAQ (reference sequence). The CDR3 bases are TGTGCCAGCAGCTCCTATAGAGGGTCACCCATGAACACTGAAGCTTTCTTT. Its translation: CASSSYRGSPMNTEAFF.

This chain connects TRBV4-2 to TRBJ2-2; 13 nucleotides match TRBD2. After removal of 4 bases from V and 7 bases from J, the junction contained 15 bases not matched to a gene. Per the germline V gene, CDR1 is LGHNA and CDR2 is YNFKEQ. The CDR3 has 19 residues. The CDR3 region has the DNA TGTGCCAGCAGCCTCAAGACAGGACTAGCGGGGGTAGAGATCGGGGAGCTGTTTTTT. Translating it yields CASSLKTGLAGVEIGELFF.

The CDR3 DNA follows: TGTGCCAGCAGTTTTGGAGGACAGGGGGCTGGCGGGCAGTACTTC. It yields the protein CASSFGGQGAGGQYF. The chain links TRBV27 to TRBJ2-7; 11 bases line up with TRBD1. Germline lookup yields CDR1 MNHEY and CDR2 SMNVEV (reference sequence). The V and J ends lost 3 bases and 9 bases, in that order; junction bases with no gene match: 10. This CDR3 contains 15 residues.

V gene TRBV29-1 combines with J gene TRBJ2-6; tentative D call: TRBD1 (5 bases). The CDR3 has 15 residues. V gave up 0 bases and J gave up 4 bases, with 10 bases separating them. Germline loops: CDR1 SQVTM, CDR2 ANQGSEA. The CDR3 nucleotides are TGCAGCGTTGAAGAGGGGCGGCCCGGGGCCAACGTCCTGACTTTC. It codes for CSVEEGRPGANVLTF. Variable domain in full (rest from reference TRBV29-1 and TRBJ2-6): SAVISQKPSRDICQRGTSLTIQCQVDSQVTMMFWYRQQPGQSLTLIATANQGSEATYESGFVIDKFPISRPNLTFSTLTVSNMSPEDSSIYLCSVEEGRPGANVLTFGAGSRLTVL.

V gene TRBV10-3 combines with J gene TRBJ2-2; TRBD2 might be the D (5 bases). Germline loops: CDR1 ENHRY, CDR2 SYGVKD. The CDR3 extends over 17 amino acids. Between the trimmed V and J ends, which lost 0 bases and 4 bases, there was a span of 15 bases. The CDR3 spells CAISESRSGGLTGELFF. CDR3 in DNA: TGTGCCATCAGTGAGTCGCGGAGCGGTGGGCTCACCGGGGAGCTGTTTTTT.